These 31 T cell receptor beta chains were sequenced from one sample in a study of shared clonotypes between healthy human individuals. TCRdb's table, derived via immunoSEQ multiplex PCR, lists solely in-frame clones and lacks some. The sample includes over a million clones, around three quarters of them seen just once. The sample taken for sequencing was memory CD4+ T cells from PBMCs. The subset was: CD45RA-negative fraction. These receptors were obtained from a man aged 18 to 29 in good health. Some clones in this sample may be carry-over from other donors' samples.

The chain employs TRBV6-1 and TRBJ1-5, with a possible D match to TRBD1 (6 bases). The CDR3 length is 15 residues. The V end was cut by 5 bases, the J end by 3 bases, with 14 bases between. The germline V gene has CDR1 MNHNS and CDR2 SASEGT. The CDR3 region is CASSHGGANNQPQHF. CDR3 nucleotide sequence: TGTGCCAGCAGTCACGGGGGGGCAAACAATCAGCCCCAGCATTTT.

In this sample, this clone turned up a few times. The V gene is TRBV5-1, the J gene TRBJ2-3; 10 nucleotides match TRBD1. The V gene's germline CDR1 is SGHRS and CDR2 YFSETQ. V shed 4 bases, J shed 1 base, and the junction held 3 bases outside the gene matches. CDR3 length: 15 amino acids. As DNA, the CDR3 is TGCGCCAGCAGCCAAGGGACAGGGGGCACAGATACGCAGTATTTT. This translates into CASSQGTGGTDTQYF.

This chain connects TRBV28 to TRBJ1-4, with TRBD1 as a possible D gene (5 bases). Germline CDR1 MDHEN, CDR2 SYDVKM. The CDR3 covers 15 residues. With 1 base removed from V and 3 bases from J, the gap between germline ends came to 9 bases. In DNA, the CDR3 is TGTGCCAGCAGTTTATCCGGGGACCCTAATGAAAAACTGTTTTTT. Its translation: CASSLSGDPNEKLFF.

In its sample, this clone was seen a few times. The chain recombines TRBV27 with TRBJ2-3; D unclear. CDR3 length: 14 residues. Trimming left V 5 bases short and J 2 bases short, with 11 bases between. Germline values: CDR1 MNHEY, CDR2 SMNVEV (reference sequence). This chain's CDR3 is CASSTVSHTDTQYF. The CDR3 bases are TGTGCCAGCAGTACAGTCTCCCACACAGATACGCAGTATTTT.

A few counts support this clone. V is TRBV27 and J is TRBJ2-7; 7 nucleotides align to TRBD2. Trimming removed 2 bases from V and 0 bases from J; junction bases left unmatched: 16. The CDR3 totals 19 residues. Germline lookup yields CDR1 MNHEY and CDR2 SMNVEV (reference sequence). Here the CDR3 DNA reads TGTGCCAGCAGTTTAGGTCCCCCCCTCCCTAGCGGTTCCTCCTACGAGCAGTACTTC. Translation: CASSLGPPLPSGSSYEQYF.

This clone was counted many times. The chain has TRBV2 and TRBJ2-7, with 8 bases that match TRBD1. V shed 3 bases and J 4 bases; nucleotides not matched to a gene: 5. This CDR3 is 14 amino acids long. CDR1 SNHLY and CDR2 FYNNEI come from the germline V gene. Here the CDR3 reads CASSEQGAGYEQYF. The CDR3 DNA reads as TGTGCCAGCAGTGAGCAGGGGGCAGGGTACGAGCAGTACTTC.

This chain connects TRBV30 to TRBJ1-4; D unresolved. CDR3 length: 10 residues. The ends were cut back, 5 bases at V and 8 bases at J, with 6 bases in the middle. The germline V gene has CDR1 GTSNPN and CDR2 SVGIG (reference sequence). The CDR3: CAWGREKLFF. Written as DNA, the CDR3 is TGTGCCTGGGGAAGGGAAAAACTGTTTTTT. Full variable domain (rest looked up from reference TRBV30 and TRBJ1-4): SQTIHQWPATLVQPVGSPLSLECTVEGTSNPNLYWYRQAAGRGLQLLFYSVGIGQISSEVPQNLSASRPQDRQFILSSKKLLLSDSGFYLCAWGREKLFFGSGTQLSVL.

The gene calls are TRBV4-2 and TRBJ2-1; the D is unclear. Germline V CDR1 and CDR2: LGHNA, YNFKEQ. This CDR3 region has 15 residues. V was shortened by 2 bases and J by 1 base, with 9 bases between the two germline ends. The CDR3 loop reads CASSQSLVSYNEQFF. The CDR3 DNA sequence: TGTGCCAGCAGCCAATCGCTAGTGTCCTACAATGAGCAGTTCTTC.

In this sample, this clone turned up many times. The chain has TRBV4-1 and TRBJ2-2, with D unclear. The CDR3 runs 13 residues. V lost 0 bases to trimming and J lost 13 bases, with 12 bases between them. Germline V gives CDR1 MGHRA, CDR2 YSYEKL. In DNA, the CDR3 is TGCGCCAGCAGCCAAGAAAACAGAGAAAGGCTGTTTTTT. Translated: CASSQENRERLFF.

This rearrangement joins TRBV2 to TRBJ1-2, with TRBD1 as a possible D gene (5 bases). CDR1 and CDR2 (germline): SNHLY, FYNNEI. V shed 6 bases and J shed 8 bases, with 22 bases lying between them. The CDR3 loop spans 15 amino acids. The CDR3 loop is CASSGQSGPGQGYTF. The CDR3 DNA reads TGTGCCAGCAGCGGACAATCCGGGCCCGGGCAGGGCTACACCTTC.

This clone appeared a single time. The gene calls are TRBV27 and TRBJ1-2; possible D gene TRBD1, 5 bases. The V end lost 5 bases, the J end lost 7 bases, and 14 bases lay between the germline ends. The CDR3 has 13 residues. Germline V gene sequence: CDR1 MNHEY, CDR2 SMNVEV (reference sequence). The CDR3 reads CASSLAPGGGYTF. The CDR3 region has the DNA TGTGCCAGCAGTCTAGCGCCGGGGGGTGGCTACACCTTC.

V is TRBV5-4 and J is TRBJ1-2, with a tentative D call TRBD1 (5 bases). V shed 0 bases and J shed 1 base, with 16 bases lying between them. This CDR3 is built from 17 residues. CDR1 and CDR2 (germline): SGHNT, YYREEE (reference sequence). The CDR3 reads CASSLGGDRPFNYGYTF. The CDR3 region has the DNA TGTGCCAGCAGCTTGGGGGGGGACCGACCTTTTAACTATGGCTACACCTTC.

V gene TRBV5-4 combines with J gene TRBJ2-3, with TRBD2 matching 8 bases. Germline lookup yields CDR1 SGHNT and CDR2 YYREEE (reference sequence). CDR3 size: 15 residues. J gave up 3 bases and V 4 bases, and 7 bases lay outside the gene matches. The CDR3 here is CASSPAGARTDTQYF. The CDR3 DNA sequence: TGTGCCAGCAGCCCAGCGGGAGCGCGGACAGATACGCAGTATTTT.

The chain couples TRBV25-1 to TRBJ2-7; no firm D call. The length of the CDR3 is 15 residues. The V end lost 3 bases, the J end lost 3 bases, and 15 bases lay between the germline ends. Germline CDR1 is MGHDK and CDR2 is SYGVNS. The CDR3 here is CASSDPASAGYEQYF. DNA of the CDR3: TGTGCCAGCAGTGACCCGGCTTCCGCCGGCTACGAGCAGTACTTC.

The chain recombines TRBV4-3 with TRBJ2-7; 7 bases agree with TRBD1. Germline CDR1 and CDR2: LGHNA and YSLEER. V was pared by 4 bases and J by 2 bases, with 8 bases of the junction left unmatched. The CDR3 is 15 amino acids. The CDR3 loop is CASSRIYRGTYEQYF. In nucleotides, the CDR3 is TGCGCCAGCAGCCGGATATACAGGGGCACCTACGAGCAGTACTTC.

This clone was counted between two and nine times. The same CDR3 arises from other DNA sequences in this sample as well. This sequence joins TRBV5-1 and TRBJ1-5; no clear D gene. Trimming removed 4 bases from V and 0 bases from J, with 5 bases in between. Germline-derived CDR1 and CDR2 are SGHRS and YFSETQ. The CDR3 has 13 residues. The CDR3 protein is CASSPDSNQPQHF. The CDR3 nucleotides read TGCGCCAGCAGCCCCGATAGCAATCAGCCCCAGCATTTT.

The rearrangement uses TRBV5-4 and TRBJ1-1; 9 bases fit TRBD1. The junction had 3 bases not matched to a gene; V was cut back by 2 bases and J by 1 base. Germline values: CDR1 SGHNT, CDR2 YYREEE (reference sequence). The CDR3 sequence is 15 residues long. For the CDR3, the DNA is TGTGCCAGCAGCTTCTTACAGGGGGCGAACACTGAAGCTTTCTTT. Protein sequence: CASSFLQGANTEAFF.

This clone was observed a few times. The chain links TRBV7-2 to TRBJ2-5; D might be TRBD1 (6 bases). Germline CDR1 is SGHTA and CDR2 is FQGNSA. Trimming pared 1 base from V and 5 bases from J, leaving 11 bases between. The CDR3 totals 14 residues. CDR3 sequence (DNA): TGTGCCAGCAGCTTAGGCGCAGGGGTGGAGACCCAGTACTTC. It is translated as CASSLGAGVETQYF.

The chain employs TRBV7-2 and TRBJ2-7; 7 bases align to TRBD1. V lost 2 bases and J lost 2; bases outside the gene matches: 3. CDR1 is SGHTA and CDR2 is FQGNSA in the germline V gene. This CDR3 contains 14 residues. As DNA, the CDR3 is TGTGCCAGCAGCTTATCCCAGGGGGCCTACGAGCAGTACTTC. Amino acid sequence: CASSLSQGAYEQYF.

The CDR3 spells CASSLGLAGAETQYF. CDR3 DNA: TGCGCCAGCAGCTTGGGGCTAGCGGGAGCAGAGACCCAGTACTTC. The chain employs TRBV5-1 and TRBJ2-5, with 10 bases that match TRBD2. CDR3 size: 15 residues. Germline values: CDR1 SGHRS, CDR2 YFSETQ. Trimming removed 0 bases from V and 4 bases from J; junction bases left unmatched: 3.

The rearrangement joins TRBV20-1 to TRBJ1-1; D is unresolved. This CDR3 region has 11 residues. V gave up 5 bases and J gave up 2 bases, with 6 bases separating them. Germline values: CDR1 DFQATT, CDR2 SNEGSKA (reference sequence). The DNA for the CDR3 is TGCAGTGCTGTATCAAACACTGAAGCTTTCTTT. It yields the protein CSAVSNTEAFF.

For this clone: A read error is possible here, since a much larger clone lies one base away. The chain employs TRBV2 and TRBJ1-3, with D tentatively TRBD1 (5 bases). From germline, CDR1 is SNHLY and CDR2 FYNNEI. The germline V and J ends were trimmed by 6 bases and 0 bases, with 9 bases remaining between them. There are 14 residues in the CDR3. The CDR3 loop is CASSSDSSGNTIYF. The CDR3 DNA is TGTGCCAGCAGCTCCGACAGCTCTGGAAACACCATATATTTT.

The chain is built from TRBV7-9 and TRBJ2-7, with TRBD2 matching over 11 bases. Germline trimming cut 1 base from V and 4 bases from J; bases unmatched to any gene: 3. The germline gives CDR1 SEHNR, CDR2 FQNEAQ (reference sequence). This CDR3 is built from 15 residues. CDR3 region: CASSLGGTSGYEQYF. The DNA for the CDR3 is TGTGCCAGCAGCTTAGGCGGGACTAGCGGTTACGAGCAGTACTTC.

The chain is built from TRBV6-5 and TRBJ2-7; D ambiguous. The CDR3 contains 12 residues. CDR1 is MNHEY and CDR2 is SVGAGI in the germline V gene. Trimming shortened V by 2 bases and J by 6 bases, and 8 bases separated the two germline ends. The CDR3 loop reads CASSYSGREQYF. Here the CDR3 DNA reads TGTGCCAGCAGTTACAGTGGGCGCGAGCAGTACTTC.

The chain has TRBV19 and TRBJ1-5; D gene unclear. Between the trimmed V and J ends, which lost 7 bases and 9 bases, there was a span of 16 bases. Germline CDR1 and CDR2: LNHDA and SQIVND (reference sequence). This CDR3 comprises 13 residues. The CDR3 coding sequence is TGTGCCAGTACCCCGGGTCTCGGAGGGCCCCAGCATTTT. Encoded protein: CASTPGLGGPQHF.

This clone showed up just once. The CDR3 DNA is TGCAGCGTTTCACCGGGTGAGCAGTTCTTC. This codes for CSVSPGEQFF. This chain connects TRBV29-1 to TRBJ2-1; no firm D call. This CDR3 has 10 amino acids. Germline assignment: CDR1 SQVTM and CDR2 ANQGSEA. V lost 5 bases to trimming and J lost 9 bases, with 8 bases between them.

CDR3 DNA: TGTGCCAGCAGCTCCGAAGGCGCTGAAGCTTTCTTT. Translating gives CASSSEGAEAFF. This chain uses TRBV6-5 with TRBJ1-1; D not certain. The CDR3 totals 12 residues. Germline values: CDR1 MNHEY, CDR2 SVGAGI. Trimming took off 6 bases at V and 6 bases at J, with 11 bases between the two ends.

The rearrangement joins TRBV7-2 to TRBJ2-4, with 10 bases matching TRBD1. Trimming cost V 5 bases and J 7 bases; bases outside gene matches: 5. This CDR3 has 14 residues. In germline, CDR1 is SGHTA, CDR2 FQGNSA. CDR3 nucleotide sequence: TGTGCCAGCAGCCGAGGGACAGGGGAGAACATTCAGTACTTC. Its translation is CASSRGTGENIQYF. The full variable domain, its missing parts supplied by reference TRBV7-2 and TRBJ2-4, is GAGVSQSPSNKVTEKGKDVELRCDPISGHTALYWYRQSLGQGLEFLIYFQGNSAPDKSGLPSDRFSAERTGGSVSTLTIQRTQQEDSAVYLCASSRGTGENIQYFGAGTRLSVL.

The V and J genes are TRBV4-1 and TRBJ2-3, with 9 nucleotides matching TRBD2. This CDR3 has 16 amino acids. V lost 3 bases, J lost 4 bases, and 8 bases stayed unmatched. The germline V gene has CDR1 MGHRA and CDR2 YSYEKL. CDR3 DNA sequence: TGCGCCAGCAGCCACGGGGGACTAGCTTTGGCAGATACGCAGTATTTT. Its protein product is CASSHGGLALADTQYF.

J is TRBJ2-6 and V is TRBV29-1; D not resolved. Germline V lookup: CDR1 SQVTM, CDR2 ANQGSEA. This CDR3 is 17 amino acids long. Trimming left V 4 bases short and J 4 bases short, with 20 bases between. The CDR3 DNA reads as TGCAGCGTTGCACGTACCCTATCTGGTAAAGGGGCCAACGTCCTGACTTTC. Translation: CSVARTLSGKGANVLTF. The full variable domain, completed using reference TRBV29-1 and TRBJ2-6, is SAVISQKPSRDICQRGTSLTIQCQVDSQVTMMFWYRQQPGQSLTLIATANQGSEATYESGFVIDKFPISRPNLTFSTLTVSNMSPEDSSIYLCSVARTLSGKGANVLTFGAGSRLTVL.

This sequence joins TRBV28 and TRBJ2-1, with 7 bases aligning to TRBD1. Germline trimming cut 5 bases from V and 12 bases from J; bases unmatched to any gene: 13. The CDR3 spans 14 residues. Germline loops: CDR1 MDHEN, CDR2 SYDVKM. The chain's CDR3 is CASSDFWDSPGQFF. CDR3 nucleotides: TGTGCCAGCAGTGACTTTTGGGACAGCCCAGGGCAGTTCTTC.